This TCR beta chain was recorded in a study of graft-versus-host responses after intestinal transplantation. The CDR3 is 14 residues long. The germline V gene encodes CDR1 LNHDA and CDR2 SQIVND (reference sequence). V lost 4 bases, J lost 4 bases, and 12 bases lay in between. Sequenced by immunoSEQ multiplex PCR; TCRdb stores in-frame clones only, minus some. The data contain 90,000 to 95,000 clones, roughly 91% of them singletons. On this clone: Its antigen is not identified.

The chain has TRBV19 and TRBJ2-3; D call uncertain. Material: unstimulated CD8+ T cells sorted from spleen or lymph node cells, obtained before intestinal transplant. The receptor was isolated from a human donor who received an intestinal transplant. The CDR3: CASSKVLSPDTQYF. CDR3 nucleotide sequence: TGTGCCAGTAGTAAAGTACTTTCCCCAGATACGCAGTATTTT.